The source of this TCR beta chain is a study of hypomethylating agent response in myelodysplastic syndrome. Across the whole study: Donors were myelodysplastic syndrome patients: 2 female, eight or nine male. Study-level points and caveats: The cohort was small, with only 11 patients analyzed. The MDS versus healthy comparison may be affected by non-age-matched controls.

At survey resolution, roughly 400 ng of DNA per sample was split into two 200 ng replicates. TCRdb keeps only in-frame clones here, not all; method: immunoSEQ multiplex PCR. This sample has about 3,400 clones, with 82% found just once. The CDR3 is 14 amino acids. Germline lookup yields CDR1 SGDLS and CDR2 YYNGEE. Germline trimming cut 2 bases from V and 6 bases from J; bases unmatched to any gene: 4. This clone came up once. What it recognizes is unknown. The specimen was bone marrow, collected before or after starting hypomethylating agent treatment for myelodysplastic syndrome (not recorded which). This clonotype was sampled from a human donor with myelodysplastic syndrome. The V call is TRBV9, the J call TRBJ1-2, with TRBD1 identical over 10 bases. The CDR3 spells CASSVTGGANGYTF. The CDR3 DNA sequence: TGTGCCAGCAGCGTGACAGGGGGCGCGAATGGCTACACCTTC.